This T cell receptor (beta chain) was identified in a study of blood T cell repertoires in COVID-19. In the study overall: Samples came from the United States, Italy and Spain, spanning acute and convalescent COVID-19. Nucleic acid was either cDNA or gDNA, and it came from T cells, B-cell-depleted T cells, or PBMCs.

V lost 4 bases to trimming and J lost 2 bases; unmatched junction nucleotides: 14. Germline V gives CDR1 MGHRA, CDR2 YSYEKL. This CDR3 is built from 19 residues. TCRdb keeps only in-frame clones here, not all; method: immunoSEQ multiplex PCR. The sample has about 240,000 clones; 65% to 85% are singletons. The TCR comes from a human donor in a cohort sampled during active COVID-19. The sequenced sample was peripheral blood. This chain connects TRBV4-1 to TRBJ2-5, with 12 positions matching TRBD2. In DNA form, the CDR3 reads TGCGCCAGCAGCCTCCGTTGGGCTAGCGGGAGGGCCCAACAAGAGACCCAGTACTTC. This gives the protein CASSLRWASGRAQQETQYF.